One and the same sample provided the 15 T cell receptor beta chains below, sequenced in a study of blood T cell repertoires in COVID-19 (dated by TCRdb to the early 2020s). Library prep was done by the immunoSEQ multiplex PCR assay. Imported from immuneACCESS, the table was reduced by TCRdb to in-frame sequences with V and J called. These copies leave out some clones; in studies compared against another copy, an unresolved V gene accounts for under half, and the cause of the remainder is not known. Across this sample there are some 330,000 clones, with 85% to 90% seen only once. The top ten hold 1.5% to 2% of the sample. Source material: peripheral blood. The receptors stem from a woman in her twenties or thirties with COVID-19, enrolled during active disease.

The chain uses TRBV6-1 and TRBJ1-1; possible D gene TRBD1, 5 bases. CDR3 length equals 14 residues. V lost 5 bases, J lost 1 base, and 11 bases lay in between. CDR1 and CDR2 from the germline V gene are MNHNS and SASEGT. CDR3 nucleotides: TGTGCCAGCAGTCCTCAGGGAGGGAACACTGAAGCTTTCTTT. Its protein is CASSPQGGNTEAFF.

The V call is TRBV9, the J call TRBJ1-1, with 8 bases lining up with TRBD1. V shed 9 bases and J 5 bases; nucleotides not matched to a gene: 9. Germline loops: CDR1 SGDLS, CDR2 YYNGEE. This CDR3 comprises 13 residues. CDR3: CATGQGLGTEAFF. As DNA, the CDR3 is TGTGCCACCGGACAGGGACTGGGGACTGAAGCTTTCTTT.

CDR3 bases: TGTGCCAGCCTACTAGCGGGGCTAAACAATGAGCAGTTCTTC. It translates to CASLLAGLNNEQFF. V and J are TRBV2 and TRBJ2-1; 10 bases map to TRBD2. The CDR3 length is 14 residues. The V gene's germline CDR1 is SNHLY and CDR2 FYNNEI. V was pared by 8 bases and J by 5 bases, with 6 bases of the junction left unmatched.

V gene TRBV18 combines with J gene TRBJ1-5; 7 positions match TRBD1. V trimming: 0 bases; J trimming: 0 bases; junction bases outside the gene matches: 5. The CDR3 has 17 amino acids. Germline loops: CDR1 KGHSH, CDR2 LQKENI. The CDR3 bases are TGTGCCAGCTCACCACCGACGGGACAGAATAGCAATCAGCCCCAGCATTTT. Its translation: CASSPPTGQNSNQPQHF.

The V gene is TRBV7-3, the J gene TRBJ2-2, with 8 bases lining up with TRBD1. CDR1 SGHTA and CDR2 FQGTGA come from the germline V gene. The CDR3 sequence is 14 residues long. After removal of 3 bases from V and 7 bases from J, the junction contained 4 bases not matched to a gene. The CDR3 reads CASSFGQGVGELFF. The CDR3 bases are TGTGCCAGCAGCTTCGGACAGGGAGTCGGGGAGCTGTTTTTT. The full variable domain, completed using reference TRBV7-3 and TRBJ2-2, is GAGVSQTPSNKVTEKGKYVELRCDPISGHTALYWYRQSLGQGPEFLIYFQGTGAADDSGLPNDRFFAVRPEGSVSTLKIQRTERGDSAVYLCASSFGQGVGELFFGEGSRLTVL.

The rearrangement joins TRBV7-9 to TRBJ2-5; TRBD2 matches at 7 bases. This CDR3 spans 15 amino acids. The junction had 2 bases not matched to a gene; V was cut back by 1 base and J by 0 bases. Germline lookup yields CDR1 SEHNR and CDR2 FQNEAQ (reference sequence). This CDR3 is CASSLVGGYQETQYF. The DNA of the CDR3 is TGTGCCAGCAGCTTAGTGGGGGGGTACCAAGAGACCCAGTACTTC.

This clone has a single count. The genes are TRBV4-3 and TRBJ2-7; 12 bases map to TRBD2. The CDR3 has 17 residues. Trimming took 0 bases from V and 3 from J; bases not matched to a gene: 6. Germline V lookup: CDR1 LGHNA, CDR2 YSLEER. The CDR3 region is CASSQDWRGLAGYEQYF. In DNA form, the CDR3 reads TGCGCCAGCAGCCAAGATTGGCGGGGACTAGCGGGCTACGAGCAGTACTTC.

The chain joins TRBV30 to TRBJ1-1; no definite D call. CDR3 length equals 14 residues. Looked up from germline, CDR1 is GTSNPN and CDR2 is SVGIG (reference sequence). V shed 4 bases and J shed 0 bases, with 12 bases lying between them. The CDR3 loop reads CAWTPGRLNTEAFF. DNA for the CDR3: TGTGCCTGGACCCCGGGTCGATTGAACACTGAAGCTTTCTTT.

CDR3 residues: CASSYPRPAMNSPLHF. In nucleotides, the CDR3 is TGTGCCAGCAGTTATCCCAGGCCCGCTATGAATTCACCCCTCCACTTT. The genes are TRBV6-6 and TRBJ1-6; D unclear. V lost 3 bases and J lost 7, with 16 bases in between. CDR3 length: 16 amino acids. Per the germline V gene, CDR1 is MNHNY and CDR2 is SVGAGI (reference sequence).

The V and J genes are TRBV18 and TRBJ1-1; 7 positions agree with TRBD1. J gave up 6 bases and V 3 bases, and 4 bases lay outside the gene matches. This CDR3 has 13 amino acids. In germline, CDR1 is KGHSH, CDR2 LQKENI. The CDR3: CASSPRGRAEAFF. Written as DNA, the CDR3 is TGTGCCAGCTCACCGAGGGGGCGGGCTGAAGCTTTCTTT.

In nucleotides, the CDR3 is TGCGCCAGCAGCTTAACCGGGACTGTTAGCCCCTACAATGAGCAGTTCTTC. It translates to CASSLTGTVSPYNEQFF. V and J are TRBV5-1 and TRBJ2-1; a possible D gene is TRBD2 (6 bases). Germline CDR1 SGHRS, CDR2 YFSETQ. V was pared by 2 bases and J by 2 bases, with 17 bases between. The CDR3 consists of 17 residues. Filled out from reference TRBV5-1 and TRBJ2-1, the complete variable domain reads KAGVTQTPRYLIKTRGQQVTLSCSPISGHRSVSWYQQTPGQGLQFLFEYFSETQRNKGNFPGRFSGRQFSNSRSEMNVSTLELGDSALYLCASSLTGTVSPYNEQFFGPGTRLTVL.

The CDR3 DNA reads TGTGCCAGCAGCTTTACAGGGGAGAGCTATGGCTACACCTTC. Its translation: CASSFTGESYGYTF. The chain has TRBV27 and TRBJ1-2; 7 bases agree with TRBD1. The trim removed 6 bases at V and 4 bases at J, leaving 8 bases unmatched. Germline V gene sequence: CDR1 MNHEY, CDR2 SMNVEV (reference sequence). The length of the CDR3 is 14 residues.

The V gene is TRBV6-5, the J gene TRBJ2-6, with D possibly being TRBD2 (6 bases). This CDR3 has 15 residues. Germline lookup yields CDR1 MNHEY and CDR2 SVGAGI. The germline V and J ends were trimmed by 8 bases and 0 bases, with 11 bases remaining between them. CDR3 region: CASSAGSSGANVLTF. As DNA, the CDR3 is TGTGCCAGCTCGGCGGGGAGCTCTGGGGCCAACGTCCTGACTTTC.

The chain joins TRBV24-1 to TRBJ2-3, with 11 bases aligning to TRBD2. With V trimmed by 4 bases and J by 2 bases, 10 bases remained unmatched. Germline lookup yields CDR1 KGHDR and CDR2 SFDVKD. CDR3 length: 18 residues. CDR3 sequence (DNA): TGTGCCACCAGTGACCCTCGGGCTAGCGGGGGGTCCACAGATACGCAGTATTTT. Amino acids: CATSDPRASGGSTDTQYF.

The rearrangement joins TRBV4-2 to TRBJ2-1, with 8 bases identical to TRBD2. This CDR3 spans 18 amino acids. V dropped 1 base and J dropped 5; count of bases not matched to a gene: 13. Per germline, CDR1 LGHNA and CDR2 YNFKEQ. Here the CDR3 reads CASSQASRRGGPNNEQFF. CDR3 DNA: TGTGCCAGCAGCCAAGCCTCAAGACGCGGGGGGCCGAACAATGAGCAGTTCTTC.